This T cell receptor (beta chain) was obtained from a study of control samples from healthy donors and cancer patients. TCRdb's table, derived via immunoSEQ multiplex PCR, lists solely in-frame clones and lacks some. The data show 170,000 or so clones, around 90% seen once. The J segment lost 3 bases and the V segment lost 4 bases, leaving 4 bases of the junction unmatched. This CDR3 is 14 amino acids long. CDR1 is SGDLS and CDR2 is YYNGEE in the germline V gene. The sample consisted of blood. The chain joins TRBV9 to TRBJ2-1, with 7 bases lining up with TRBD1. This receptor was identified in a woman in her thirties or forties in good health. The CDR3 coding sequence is TGTGCCAGCAGCCGGGACAGAAACTACAATGAGCAGTTCTTC. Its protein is CASSRDRNYNEQFF.